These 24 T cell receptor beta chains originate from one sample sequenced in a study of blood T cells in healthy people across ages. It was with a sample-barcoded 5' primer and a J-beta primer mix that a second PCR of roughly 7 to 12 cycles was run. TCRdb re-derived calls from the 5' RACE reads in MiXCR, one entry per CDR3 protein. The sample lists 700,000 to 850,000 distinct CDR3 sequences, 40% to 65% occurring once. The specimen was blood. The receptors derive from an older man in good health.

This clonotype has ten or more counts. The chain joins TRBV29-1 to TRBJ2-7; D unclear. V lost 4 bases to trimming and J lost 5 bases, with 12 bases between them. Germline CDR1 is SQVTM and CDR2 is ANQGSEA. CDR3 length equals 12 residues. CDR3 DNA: TGCAGCGTTGCGGTGGGGATCCACGAGCAGTACTTC. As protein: CSVAVGIHEQYF.

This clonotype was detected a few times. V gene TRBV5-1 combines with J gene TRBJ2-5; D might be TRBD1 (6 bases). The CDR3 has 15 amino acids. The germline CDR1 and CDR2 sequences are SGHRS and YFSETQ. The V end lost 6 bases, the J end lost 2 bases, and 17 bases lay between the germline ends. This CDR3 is CASTPGQRGQETQYF. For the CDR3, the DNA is TGCGCCAGCACCCCGGGGCAGAGGGGGCAAGAGACCCAGTACTTC. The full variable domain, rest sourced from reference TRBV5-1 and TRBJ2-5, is KAGVTQTPRYLIKTRGQQVTLSCSPISGHRSVSWYQQTPGQGLQFLFEYFSETQRNKGNFPGRFSGRQFSNSRSEMNVSTLELGDSALYLCASTPGQRGQETQYFGPGTRLLVL.

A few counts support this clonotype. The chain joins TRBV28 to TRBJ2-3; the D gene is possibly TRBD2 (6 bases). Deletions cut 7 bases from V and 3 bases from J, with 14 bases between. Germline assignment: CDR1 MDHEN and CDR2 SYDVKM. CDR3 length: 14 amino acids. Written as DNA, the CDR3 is TGTGCCAGCACCTTGCCCGGGACTACAGATACGCAGTATTTT. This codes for CASTLPGTTDTQYF.

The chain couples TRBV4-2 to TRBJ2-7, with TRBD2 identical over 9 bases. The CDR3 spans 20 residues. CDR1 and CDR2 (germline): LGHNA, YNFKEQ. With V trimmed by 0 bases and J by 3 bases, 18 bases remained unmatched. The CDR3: CASSQDSAGLAAGGFYEQYF. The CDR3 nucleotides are TGTGCCAGCAGCCAAGATTCTGCGGGACTAGCTGCAGGGGGATTCTACGAGCAGTACTTC.

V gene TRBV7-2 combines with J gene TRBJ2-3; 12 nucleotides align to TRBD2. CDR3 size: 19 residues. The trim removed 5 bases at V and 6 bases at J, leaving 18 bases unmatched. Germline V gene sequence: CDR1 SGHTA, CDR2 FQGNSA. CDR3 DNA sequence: TGTGCCAGCAGCATAACGACTAGCGGGAGAGGCCGGGCGACTGATACGCAGTATTTT. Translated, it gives CASSITTSGRGRATDTQYF.

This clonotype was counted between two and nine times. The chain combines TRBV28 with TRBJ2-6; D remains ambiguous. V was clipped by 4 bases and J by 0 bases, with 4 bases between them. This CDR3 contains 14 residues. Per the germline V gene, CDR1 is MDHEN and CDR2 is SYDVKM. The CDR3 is CASSSRSGANVLTF. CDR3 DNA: TGTGCCAGCAGTTCGCGCTCTGGGGCCAACGTCCTGACTTTC. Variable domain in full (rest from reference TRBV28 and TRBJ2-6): DVKVTQSSRYLVKRTGEKVFLECVQDMDHENMFWYRQDPGLGLRLIYFSYDVKMKEKGDIPEGYSVSREKKERFSLILESASTNQTSMYLCASSSRSGANVLTFGAGSRLTVL.

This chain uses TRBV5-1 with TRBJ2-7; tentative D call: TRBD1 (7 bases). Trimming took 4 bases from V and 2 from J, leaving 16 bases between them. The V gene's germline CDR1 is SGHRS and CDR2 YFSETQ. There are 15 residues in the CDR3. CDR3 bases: TGCGCCAGCAGCGGAGGGACAGATAGCACCTACGAGCAGTACTTC. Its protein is CASSGGTDSTYEQYF.

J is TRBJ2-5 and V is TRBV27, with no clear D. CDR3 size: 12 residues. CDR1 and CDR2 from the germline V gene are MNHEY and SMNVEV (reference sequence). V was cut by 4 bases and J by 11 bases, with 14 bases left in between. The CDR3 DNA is TGTGCCAGCAGTTCTGATGAGCGCCGACAGTACTTC. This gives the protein CASSSDERRQYF.

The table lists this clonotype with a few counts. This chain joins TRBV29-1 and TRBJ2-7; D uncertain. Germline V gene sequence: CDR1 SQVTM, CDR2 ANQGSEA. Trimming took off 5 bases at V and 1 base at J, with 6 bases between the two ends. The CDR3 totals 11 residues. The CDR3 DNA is TGCAGCGTTTCCAGTTCCTACGAGCAGTACTTC. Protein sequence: CSVSSSYEQYF.

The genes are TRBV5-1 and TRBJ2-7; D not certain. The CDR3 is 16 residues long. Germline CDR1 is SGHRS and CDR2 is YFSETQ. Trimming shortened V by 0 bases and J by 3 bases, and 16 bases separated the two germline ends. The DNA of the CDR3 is TGCGCCAGCAGCTTGGCCCCCTCTCGACGAGACTACGAGCAGTACTTC. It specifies CASSLAPSRRDYEQYF.

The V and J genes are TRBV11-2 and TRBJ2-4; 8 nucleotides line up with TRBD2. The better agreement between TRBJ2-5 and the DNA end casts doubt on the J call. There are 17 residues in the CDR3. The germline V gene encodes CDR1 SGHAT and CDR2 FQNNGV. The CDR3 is CASSPTRRAGVRETQYF. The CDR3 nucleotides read TGTGCCAGCAGCCCCACGCGGCGAGCGGGAGTTCGAGAGACCCAGTACTTC.

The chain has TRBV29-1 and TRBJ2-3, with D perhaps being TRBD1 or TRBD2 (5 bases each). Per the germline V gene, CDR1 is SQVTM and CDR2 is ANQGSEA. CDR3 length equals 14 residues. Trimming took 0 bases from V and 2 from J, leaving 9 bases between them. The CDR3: CSVEDRGATDTQYF. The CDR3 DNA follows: TGCAGCGTTGAAGATCGAGGGGCCACAGATACGCAGTATTTT.

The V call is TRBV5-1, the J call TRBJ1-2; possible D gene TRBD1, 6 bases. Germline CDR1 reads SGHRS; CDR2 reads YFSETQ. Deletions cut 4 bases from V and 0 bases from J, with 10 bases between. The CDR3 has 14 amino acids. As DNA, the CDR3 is TGCGCCAGCAGCGGCGGACAGCCTAACTATGGCTACACCTTC. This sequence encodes CASSGGQPNYGYTF.

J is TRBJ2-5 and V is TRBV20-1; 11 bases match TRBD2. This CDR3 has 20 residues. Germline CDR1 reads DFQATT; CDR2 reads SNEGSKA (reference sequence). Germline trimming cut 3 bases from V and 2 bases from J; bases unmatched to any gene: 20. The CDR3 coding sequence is TGCAGTGCTAGCCCCCCCCCGGGAACTAGCGGGAGATTGTGGCAAGAGACCCAGTACTTC. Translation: CSASPPPGTSGRLWQETQYF.

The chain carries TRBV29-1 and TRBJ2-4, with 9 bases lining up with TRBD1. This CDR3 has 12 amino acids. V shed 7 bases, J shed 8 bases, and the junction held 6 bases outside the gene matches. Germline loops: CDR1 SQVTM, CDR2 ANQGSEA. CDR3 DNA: TGCAGCGCCGGACAGGGGCAGGACATTCAGTACTTC. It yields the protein CSAGQGQDIQYF.

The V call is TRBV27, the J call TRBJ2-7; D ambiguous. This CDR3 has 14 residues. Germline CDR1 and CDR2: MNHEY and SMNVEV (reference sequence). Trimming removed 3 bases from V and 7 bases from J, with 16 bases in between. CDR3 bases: TGTGCCAGCAGTTTGAACAGCCTGGCGTGGGAGCAGTACTTC. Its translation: CASSLNSLAWEQYF.

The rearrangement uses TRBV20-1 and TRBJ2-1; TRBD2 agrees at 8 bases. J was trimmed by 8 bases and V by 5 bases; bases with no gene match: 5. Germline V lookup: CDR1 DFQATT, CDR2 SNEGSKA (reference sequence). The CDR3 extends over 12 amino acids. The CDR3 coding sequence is TGCAGTGCTCAGCGGGAGTTGCATGAGCAGTTCTTC. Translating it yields CSAQRELHEQFF.

CDR3 residues: CASSLPGPRRNEQFF. CDR3 coding DNA: TGTGCCAGCAGCTTACCGGGACCCCGAAGGAATGAGCAGTTCTTC. This chain links TRBV7-9 with TRBJ2-1; D is tentatively TRBD1 or TRBD2 (5 bases each). The V end was cut by 2 bases, the J end by 7 bases, with 15 bases between. Germline CDR1 reads SEHNR; CDR2 reads FQNEAQ (reference sequence). The length of the CDR3 is 15 residues.

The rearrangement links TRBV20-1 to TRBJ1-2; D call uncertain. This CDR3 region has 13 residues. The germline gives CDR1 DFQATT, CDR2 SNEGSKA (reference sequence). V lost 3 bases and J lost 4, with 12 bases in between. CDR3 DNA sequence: TGCAGTGCTAGTTTAACGGCGGGCTATGGCTACACCTTC. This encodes CSASLTAGYGYTF.

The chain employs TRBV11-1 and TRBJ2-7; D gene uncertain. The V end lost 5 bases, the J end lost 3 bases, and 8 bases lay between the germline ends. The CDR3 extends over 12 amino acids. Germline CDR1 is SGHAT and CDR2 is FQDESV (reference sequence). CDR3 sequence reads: CASSGAYYEQYF. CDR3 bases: TGTGCCAGCAGCGGCGCGTACTACGAGCAGTACTTC.

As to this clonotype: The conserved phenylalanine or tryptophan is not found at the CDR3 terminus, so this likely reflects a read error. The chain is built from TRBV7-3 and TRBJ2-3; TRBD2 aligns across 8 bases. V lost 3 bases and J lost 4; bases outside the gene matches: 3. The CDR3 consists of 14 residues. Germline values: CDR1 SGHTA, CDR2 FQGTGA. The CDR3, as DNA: TGTGCCAGCAGCTTCAGCGGGAGTCCAGATACGCAGTATTAT. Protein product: CASSFSGSPDTQYY.

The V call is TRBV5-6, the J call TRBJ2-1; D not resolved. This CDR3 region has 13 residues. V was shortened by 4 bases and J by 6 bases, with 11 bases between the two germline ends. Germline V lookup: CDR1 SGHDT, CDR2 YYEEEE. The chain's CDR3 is CASSGWASNEQFF. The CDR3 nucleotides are TGTGCCAGCAGCGGTTGGGCTAGCAATGAGCAGTTCTTC.

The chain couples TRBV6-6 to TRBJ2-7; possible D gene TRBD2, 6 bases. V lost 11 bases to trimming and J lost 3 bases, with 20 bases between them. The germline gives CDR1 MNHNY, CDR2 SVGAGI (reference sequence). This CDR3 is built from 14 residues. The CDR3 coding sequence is TGTGCCTCATCTAAGGGAGGTGGGATCTACGAGCAGTACTTC. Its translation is CASSKGGGIYEQYF.

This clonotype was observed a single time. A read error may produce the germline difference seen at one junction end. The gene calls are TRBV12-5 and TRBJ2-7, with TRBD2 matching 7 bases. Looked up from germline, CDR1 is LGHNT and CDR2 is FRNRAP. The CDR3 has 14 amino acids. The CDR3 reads CTSLGTGGSYEQYF. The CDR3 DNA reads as TGTACTAGTCTCGGGACGGGAGGCTCCTACGAGCAGTACTTC.